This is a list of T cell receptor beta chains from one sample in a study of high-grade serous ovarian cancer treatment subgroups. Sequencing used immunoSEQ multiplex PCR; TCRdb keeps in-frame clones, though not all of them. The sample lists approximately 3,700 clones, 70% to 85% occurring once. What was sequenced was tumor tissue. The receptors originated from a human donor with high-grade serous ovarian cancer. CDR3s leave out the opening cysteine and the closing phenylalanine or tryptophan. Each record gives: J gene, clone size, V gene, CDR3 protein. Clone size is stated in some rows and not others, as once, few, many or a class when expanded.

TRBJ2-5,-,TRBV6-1,ASSEARGTKGQY
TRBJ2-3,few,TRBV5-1,ASSLFLLAGDRDTQY
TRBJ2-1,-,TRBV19,ASSTSGNSYNEQF
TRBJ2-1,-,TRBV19,ASSTGTSGRGEQF
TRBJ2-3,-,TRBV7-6,ASSGHTQY
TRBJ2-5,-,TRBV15,ATSRDRPLRETQY
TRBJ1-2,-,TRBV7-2,ASSTRDRGSYGYT
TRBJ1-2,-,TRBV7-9,ASSLERGTINGYT
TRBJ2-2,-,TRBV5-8,ASSLRAQTSGTLGTGELF
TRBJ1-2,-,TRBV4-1,ASSQDLGPADGYT
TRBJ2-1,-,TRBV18,ASSRATGVMTYNEQF
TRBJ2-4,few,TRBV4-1,ASSQEGPADIQY
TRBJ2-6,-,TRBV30,AWGDRPEVSGANVLT
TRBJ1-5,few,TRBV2,ASSESGGPQH
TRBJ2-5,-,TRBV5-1,ASSLMGSGGDQETQY
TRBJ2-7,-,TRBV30,AWSPGQGREQY
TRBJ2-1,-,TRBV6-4,ASSAGLGDNEQF
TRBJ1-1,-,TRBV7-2,ASSLRGQVNTEAF
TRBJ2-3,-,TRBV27,ASSWDRGHTQY
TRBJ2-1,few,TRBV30,AWGQFSSYNEQF
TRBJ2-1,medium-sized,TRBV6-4,ASSPRAHSYNEQF
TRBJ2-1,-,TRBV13,ASSSPGLAPYNEQF
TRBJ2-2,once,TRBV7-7,ASSFQGLSGELF
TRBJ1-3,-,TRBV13,ASSLVGGHSGNTIY
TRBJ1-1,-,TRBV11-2,ASSPFAGGGNTEAF
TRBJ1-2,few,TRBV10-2,ASSEGVYGYT
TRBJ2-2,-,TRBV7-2,ASSLGFTTGELF
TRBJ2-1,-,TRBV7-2,ASSPAGGTAGYNEQF
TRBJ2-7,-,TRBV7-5,ASSSPRGGYEQY
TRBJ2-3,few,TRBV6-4,ASSDSGGGTDTQY
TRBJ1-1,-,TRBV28,ASTLNTEAF
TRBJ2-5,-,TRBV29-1,SVEDVGAGFQETQY
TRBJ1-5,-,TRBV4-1,ASSQARGDNQPQH
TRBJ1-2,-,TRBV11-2,ASSIRQGFNYGYT
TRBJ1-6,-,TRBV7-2,ASSLGGPSPLH
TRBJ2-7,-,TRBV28,ASSLWTRGREEY
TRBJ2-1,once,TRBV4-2,ASSQDLWGTASGGVREQF
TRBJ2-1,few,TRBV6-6,ASSYYSNEQF
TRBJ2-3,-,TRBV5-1,ASSPATGRDTQY
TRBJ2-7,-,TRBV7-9,ASSLGGGQTYEQY
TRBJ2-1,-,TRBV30,AWSLKPGTSGYNEQF
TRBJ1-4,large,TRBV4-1,ASSRGGEKLF
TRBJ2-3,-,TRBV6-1,ASSERDASLDTQY
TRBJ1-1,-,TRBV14,ASSQAGGLLTEAF
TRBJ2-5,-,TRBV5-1,ASSWTVKETQY
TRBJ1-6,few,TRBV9,ASSVEPLAVGSPLH
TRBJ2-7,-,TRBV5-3,ARSLGVRSGLGTYEQY
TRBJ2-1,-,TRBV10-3,AISEMAGSDEQF